This T cell receptor (beta chain) was obtained from a study of cytomegalovirus exposure and HLA in healthy donors. Study-level findings and limits: A classifier reportedly called cytomegalovirus status with high sensitivity and specificity. There were a few CMV-associated chains whose specificity for CMV antigens was confirmed in vitro. Researchers counted around 150 TCR beta chains as cytomegalovirus-associated. In the roughly 120 validation repertoires, a later analysis found that first-cohort TCR clusters tended to co-occur.

Here immunoSEQ multiplex PCR was the method, and the copy in TCRdb shows in-frame clones only, minus some. The data hold about 250,000 clones, with roughly nine tenths observed a single time. As to this clone: No antigen is known for it.

The V gene's germline CDR1 is SGHTA and CDR2 FQGNSA. The CDR3 extends over 13 amino acids. Trimming took off 6 bases at V and 7 bases at J, with 15 bases between the two ends. Sequenced sample: PBMCs. The chain has TRBV7-2 and TRBJ1-1; D is perhaps TRBD1 (6 bases). This TCR was recovered from a man younger than 35 in good health and CMV-seropositive. The CDR3 sequence: CASSSTGRGEAFF. DNA of the CDR3: TGTGCCAGCAGTTCCACAGGGAGGGGTGAAGCTTTCTTT.